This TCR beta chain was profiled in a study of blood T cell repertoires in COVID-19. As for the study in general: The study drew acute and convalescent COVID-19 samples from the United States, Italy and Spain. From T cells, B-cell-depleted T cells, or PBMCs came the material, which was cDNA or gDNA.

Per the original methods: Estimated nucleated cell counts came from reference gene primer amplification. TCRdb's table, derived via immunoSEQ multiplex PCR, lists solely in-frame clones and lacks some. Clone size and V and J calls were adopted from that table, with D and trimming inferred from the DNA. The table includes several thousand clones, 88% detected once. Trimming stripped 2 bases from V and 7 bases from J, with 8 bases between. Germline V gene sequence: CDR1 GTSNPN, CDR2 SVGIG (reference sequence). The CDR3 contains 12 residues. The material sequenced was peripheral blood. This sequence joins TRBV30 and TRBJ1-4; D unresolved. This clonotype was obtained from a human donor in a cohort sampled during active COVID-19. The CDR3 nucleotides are TGTGCCTGGAGTCCTGTCGGTGAAAAACTGTTTTTT. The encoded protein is CAWSPVGEKLFF.